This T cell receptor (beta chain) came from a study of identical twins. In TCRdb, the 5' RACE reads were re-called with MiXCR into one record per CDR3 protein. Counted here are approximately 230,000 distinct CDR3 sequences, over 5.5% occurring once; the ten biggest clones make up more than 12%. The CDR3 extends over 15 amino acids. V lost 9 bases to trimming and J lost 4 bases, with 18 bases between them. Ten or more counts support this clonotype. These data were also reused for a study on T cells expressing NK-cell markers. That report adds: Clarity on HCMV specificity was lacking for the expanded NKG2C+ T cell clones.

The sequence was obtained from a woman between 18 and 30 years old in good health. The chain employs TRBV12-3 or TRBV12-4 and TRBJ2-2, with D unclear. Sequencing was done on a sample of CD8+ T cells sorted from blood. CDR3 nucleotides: TGTGCCAGTTCTGCCCTTCCCCCCCCCACCGGGGAGCTGTTTTTT. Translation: CASSALPPPTGELFF.